The 17 T cell receptor beta chains listed next were all sequenced from one sample in a study of regulatory T cells in long-lasting Graves disease. Construction of TCR beta libraries relied on iRepertoire HTBI primers and on Arm-PCR targeting CDR3 regions. TCRdb ran MiXCR on the multiplex PCR reads and lists one entry per CDR3 protein. The table records a few hundred thousand distinct CDR3 sequences, approximately 25% of them present only once. Indicated time point: persistent/refractory GD, antithyroid drugs over 5 years with positive TRAb. Isolated PBMC RNA provided the starting material for the TCR library. The source was peripheral blood mononuclear cells (PBMCs), collected when the disease was refractory, from a patient treated with antithyroid drugs. The receptors were gathered from a woman in her thirties or forties with Graves disease.

This clonotype turned up a few times. This chain's CDR3 is CASSPVRPPYEQYF. The CDR3 DNA reads TGTGCCAGCAGCCCAGTCCGCCCTCCCTACGAGCAGTACTTC. The rearrangement joins TRBV7-9 to TRBJ2-7; D unclear. This CDR3 has 14 residues. From germline, CDR1 is SEHNR and CDR2 FQNEAQ (reference sequence). Trimming stripped 5 bases from V and 2 bases from J, with 13 bases between.

Ten or more counts support this clonotype. The chain employs TRBV28 and TRBJ2-7; D call uncertain. Trimming shortened V by 5 bases and J by 4 bases, and 18 bases separated the two germline ends. In germline, CDR1 is MDHEN, CDR2 SYDVKM. The length of the CDR3 is 15 residues. CDR3: CASSPPRGLPYEQYF. Written as DNA, the CDR3 is TGTGCCAGCAGTCCCCCCCGTGGGTTGCCGTACGAGCAGTACTTC.

V is TRBV11-2 and J is TRBJ2-3; possibly TRBD2 for D (5 bases). This CDR3 region has 15 residues. V lost 8 bases and J 2 bases, leaving 17 bases between the germline ends. CDR1 is SGHAT, CDR2 FQNNGV, per germline. In nucleotides, the CDR3 is TGTGCCAGCCGAAAACTAGGATCGACCACAGATACGCAGTATTTT. Amino acid sequence: CASRKLGSTTDTQYF.

The V and J genes are TRBV20-1 and TRBJ1-5; D is unresolved. V was cut by 3 bases and J by 6 bases, with 12 bases left in between. CDR3 length: 13 amino acids. The germline gives CDR1 DFQATT, CDR2 SNEGSKA (reference sequence). CDR3 nucleotides: TGCAGTGCTAGTGAGGAGTACGGTCAGCCCCAGCATTTT. It specifies CSASEEYGQPQHF.

V and J are TRBV27 and TRBJ2-7; the D gene could be TRBD1 or TRBD2 (5 bases each). There are 16 residues in the CDR3. V lost 6 bases to trimming and J lost 3 bases, with 21 bases between them. The germline gives CDR1 MNHEY, CDR2 SMNVEV (reference sequence). The CDR3 nucleotides are TGTGCCAGCAGCCCACGTGGGGCAGCTGGGGGCTACGAGCAGTACTTC. This translates into CASSPRGAAGGYEQYF.

V is TRBV30 and J is TRBJ1-1; perhaps TRBD1 as D (6 bases). Trimming cost V 0 bases and J 4 bases, with 9 bases left between them. This CDR3 spans 13 amino acids. In germline, CDR1 is GTSNPN, CDR2 SVGIG (reference sequence). CDR3 residues: CAWSVFRGTEAFF. The CDR3 DNA reads TGTGCCTGGAGTGTATTCAGGGGCACTGAAGCTTTCTTT.

The gene calls are TRBV7-8 and TRBJ2-7; D is unresolved. V shed 5 bases and J shed 2 bases, with 22 bases lying between them. This CDR3 comprises 17 residues. Germline V lookup: CDR1 SGHVS, CDR2 FQNEAQ. The CDR3 DNA is TGTGCCAGCAGCGCCCGTCCCGCCTACACCCCCCCCTACGAGCAGTACTTC. It encodes CASSARPAYTPPYEQYF.

This sequence joins TRBV30 and TRBJ2-7; TRBD2 might be the D (5 bases). Germline CDR1 is GTSNPN and CDR2 is SVGIG (reference sequence). Trimming removed 4 bases at V and 3 bases at J, with 7 bases between. CDR3 size: 11 residues. DNA for the CDR3: TGTGCCTGGACTAGCTTCTACGAGCAGTACTTC. This gives the protein CAWTSFYEQYF.

This clonotype was detected many times. This chain uses TRBV29-1 with TRBJ1-1; a possible D gene is TRBD1 (6 bases). V dropped 3 bases and J dropped 1 base, with 12 bases sitting between them. This CDR3 is 14 amino acids long. The germline gives CDR1 SQVTM, CDR2 ANQGSEA. The CDR3 sequence is CSVERARGNTEAFF. The CDR3 DNA follows: TGCAGCGTTGAGAGGGCCAGGGGGAACACTGAAGCTTTCTTT.

This chain uses TRBV4-2 with TRBJ2-7; D is unresolved. V was pared by 1 base and J by 2 bases, with 12 bases between. The germline CDR1 and CDR2 sequences are LGHNA and YNFKEQ. The CDR3 loop spans 15 amino acids. CDR3 in DNA: TGTGCCAGCAGCCAAGCTTTCGGCCAAGCCTACGAGCAGTACTTC. This encodes CASSQAFGQAYEQYF.

This clonotype came up many times. The chain recombines TRBV28 with TRBJ2-7, with D unclear. Looked up from germline, CDR1 is MDHEN and CDR2 is SYDVKM. The V gene lost 3 bases and the J gene lost 5 bases, with 5 bases spanning the gap. CDR3 length: 11 residues. CDR3 in amino acids: CASSFRNEQYF. As DNA, the CDR3 is TGTGCCAGCAGTTTTAGGAACGAGCAGTACTTC.

The rearrangement links TRBV7-3 to TRBJ1-1; D remains ambiguous. V was clipped by 2 bases and J by 8 bases, with 12 bases between them. Looked up from germline, CDR1 is SGHTA and CDR2 is FQGTGA. This CDR3 spans 13 amino acids. In nucleotides, the CDR3 is TGTGCCAGCAGCTTAGGAGAGGCGGAGGAAGCTTTCTTT. Amino acids: CASSLGEAEEAFF.

The V gene is TRBV12-3 or TRBV12-4, the J gene TRBJ2-7; 10 bases agree with TRBD2. The CDR3 sequence is 18 residues long. J lost 7 bases, V lost 2 bases, and 17 bases had no gene match. The CDR3 reads CASSLQREGLGVWSEQYF. As DNA, the CDR3 is TGTGCCAGCAGTTTACAGCGGGAGGGCCTTGGGGTCTGGTCTGAGCAGTACTTC.

This clonotype was observed many times. A junction end diverges from the germline sequence, so it may reflect a read error. The gene calls are TRBV29-1 and TRBJ2-7; 9 bases map to TRBD2. This CDR3 is 14 amino acids long. The germline V gene encodes CDR1 SQVTM and CDR2 ANQGSEA. The CDR3 DNA sequence: TGCAACGTTGAAGGGCTAGCGGGAACTTACGAGCAGTACTTC. The encoded protein is CNVEGLAGTYEQYF.

The chain links TRBV7-2 to TRBJ2-3; 7 nucleotides line up with TRBD2. After removal of 3 bases from V and 4 bases from J, the junction contained 10 bases not matched to a gene. Per germline, CDR1 SGHTA and CDR2 FQGNSA. The CDR3 length is 16 residues. This chain's CDR3 is CASSLGGGSTSDTQYF. The CDR3 DNA sequence: TGTGCCAGCAGCTTGGGAGGCGGGAGCACTTCAGATACGCAGTATTTT.

The CDR3 protein is CASSPVAGTYNEQFF. The CDR3 DNA is TGTGCCAGCAGCCCCGTAGCGGGGACCTACAATGAGCAGTTCTTC. The chain combines TRBV7-2 with TRBJ2-1, with 8 positions matching TRBD2. Germline-derived CDR1 and CDR2 are SGHTA and FQGNSA. The V segment lost 5 bases and the J segment 2 bases; nucleotides outside the gene matches: 5. The CDR3 is 15 amino acids.

This clonotype was seen more than once but under ten times. J is TRBJ1-2 and V is TRBV6-2 or TRBV6-3; maybe TRBD1 (5 bases). Trimming took off 2 bases at V and 1 base at J, with 11 bases between the two ends. The CDR3 loop spans 15 amino acids. Germline V gene lookup returns CDR1 MNHEY and CDR2 SVGEGT. The CDR3 coding sequence is TGTGCCAGCAGTTACGGGGGAGGGGATAACTATGGCTACACCTTC. Translated, it gives CASSYGGGDNYGYTF.